The 17 T cell receptor beta chains below were found in one sample sequenced in a study of blood T cells in healthy people across ages. Next came a second PCR, run for about 6 to 11 cycles, which used a sample-barcoded 5' primer along with a J-beta primer mix. TCRdb called the 5' RACE reads again in MiXCR, with one record for every CDR3 protein. The top ten clones hold 23% of a sample with 1,800,000 or so distinct CDR3 sequences, about two fifths of them seen once. Input material: blood. These receptors originate from a human donor in good health.

J is TRBJ1-5 and V is TRBV6-8; no clear D gene. CDR1 and CDR2 from the germline V gene are MNHGY and SAAAGT. V was shortened by 6 bases and J by 6 bases, with 6 bases between the two germline ends. The CDR3 contains 11 residues. The CDR3 sequence is CASSLTQPQHF. As DNA, the CDR3 is TGTGCCAGCAGCTTAACTCAGCCCCAGCATTTT.

This clonotype has more than one count but fewer than ten. The rearrangement uses TRBV7-2 and TRBJ1-5, with D possibly matching TRBD1 (5 bases). V was pared by 3 bases and J by 2 bases, with 14 bases between. Germline V gene lookup returns CDR1 SGHTA and CDR2 FQGNSA. CDR3 length: 16 amino acids. The CDR3: CASSFMGGAGNQPQHF. CDR3 coding DNA: TGTGCCAGCAGCTTTATGGGGGGAGCTGGCAATCAGCCCCAGCATTTT.

The chain links TRBV2 to TRBJ1-1; no definite D call. Germline CDR1 and CDR2: SNHLY and FYNNEI. This CDR3 has 11 amino acids. Trimming shortened V by 4 bases and J by 6 bases, and 6 bases separated the two germline ends. In DNA form, the CDR3 reads TGTGCCAGCAGTGGAGACGCTGAAGCTTTCTTT. Its protein is CASSGDAEAFF.

V and J are TRBV4-3 and TRBJ2-3; 12 bases are shared with TRBD2. This CDR3 has 18 residues. V was clipped by 3 bases and J by 3 bases; unmatched bases: 10. The germline V gene encodes CDR1 LGHNA and CDR2 YSLEER. CDR3 bases: TGCGCCAGCAGCCAGGACTCACTAGCGGGGGGTAGTACAGATACGCAGTATTTT. Protein: CASSQDSLAGGSTDTQYF.

V usage is TRBV9 and J usage is TRBJ2-1; TRBD2 agrees at 9 bases. The CDR3 totals 15 residues. Germline V gene sequence: CDR1 SGDLS, CDR2 YYNGEE. After removal of 2 bases from V and 6 bases from J, the junction contained 6 bases not matched to a gene. The chain's CDR3 is CASSVRASGVNEQFF. CDR3 nucleotide sequence: TGTGCCAGCAGCGTTAGGGCTAGCGGGGTCAATGAGCAGTTCTTC.

The CDR3 here is CASSLMGGRGNEKLFF. In DNA, the CDR3 is TGTGCCAGCAGCTTAATGGGAGGCCGGGGAAATGAAAAACTGTTTTTT. This rearrangement joins TRBV7-2 to TRBJ1-4; no reliable D call. Trimming stripped 2 bases from V and 5 bases from J, with 15 bases between. CDR3 length equals 16 residues. Germline V lookup: CDR1 SGHTA, CDR2 FQGNSA.

The chain carries TRBV20-1 and TRBJ2-7; TRBD1 is a possible D gene (5 bases). V was pared by 3 bases and J by 4 bases, with 19 bases between. CDR3 size: 15 residues. Germline V CDR1 and CDR2: DFQATT, SNEGSKA (reference sequence). As DNA, the CDR3 is TGCAGTGCTAGGGGGCCCCGGCAGGGAAGATACGAGCAGTACTTC. It is translated as CSARGPRQGRYEQYF.

This clonotype showed up just a few times. This chain links TRBV4-3 with TRBJ1-1; D not certain. The CDR3 loop spans 16 amino acids. Trimming stripped 0 bases from V and 3 bases from J, with 14 bases between. Germline CDR1 reads LGHNA; CDR2 reads YSLEER. The CDR3 sequence is CASSQDVNSPYTEAFF. The DNA for the CDR3 is TGCGCCAGCAGCCAAGATGTTAACAGCCCTTACACTGAAGCTTTCTTT.

The genes are TRBV29-1 and TRBJ1-1, with TRBD1 identical over 7 bases. J gave up 6 bases and V 4 bases, and 8 bases lay outside the gene matches. In germline, CDR1 is SQVTM, CDR2 ANQGSEA. The CDR3 extends over 13 amino acids. The CDR3 is CSVGGRGLAEAFF. The CDR3 bases are TGCAGCGTTGGGGGTAGGGGGCTTGCTGAAGCTTTCTTT.

The V call is TRBV20-1, the J call TRBJ1-2; 10 bases line up with TRBD1. Germline assignment: CDR1 DFQATT and CDR2 SNEGSKA (reference sequence). This CDR3 region has 15 residues. V trimming: 5 bases; J trimming: 7 bases; junction bases outside the gene matches: 13. In DNA form, the CDR3 reads TGCAGTGCTCAGGGGACGACAGGGGGCGCGTTTGGCTACACCTTC. Encoded protein: CSAQGTTGGAFGYTF.

V and J are TRBV12-5 and TRBJ2-7; no reliable D call. The length of the CDR3 is 13 residues. The V end was cut by 6 bases, the J end by 3 bases, with 12 bases between. CDR1 LGHNT and CDR2 FRNRAP come from the germline V gene. The CDR3 is CASGGTSNYEQYF. In DNA form, the CDR3 reads TGTGCTAGTGGAGGTACCTCAAACTACGAGCAGTACTTC.

There are a few counts of this clonotype. The chain is built from TRBV9 and TRBJ1-2; D remains ambiguous. Trimming took off 1 base at V and 6 bases at J, with 16 bases between the two ends. This CDR3 spans 15 amino acids. Germline loops: CDR1 SGDLS, CDR2 YYNGEE. This CDR3 reads CASSVTPTGFDGYTF. The CDR3 coding sequence is TGTGCCAGCAGCGTAACCCCCACCGGGTTCGATGGCTACACCTTC.

The chain has TRBV7-2 and TRBJ2-4, with D unresolved. V dropped 5 bases and J dropped 0 bases, with 11 bases sitting between them. The germline V gene has CDR1 SGHTA and CDR2 FQGNSA. The CDR3 is 15 residues long. CDR3 nucleotides: TGTGCCAGCAGCCCCCACCGGCTAGCCAAAAACATTCAGTACTTC. Its protein product is CASSPHRLAKNIQYF.

In its sample, this clonotype was seen a few times. This chain uses TRBV6-5 with TRBJ1-2; 11 bases match TRBD1. The germline gives CDR1 MNHEY, CDR2 SVGAGI. This CDR3 comprises 16 residues. The ends lost 8 bases at V and 4 bases at J; junction bases unmatched: 12. The DNA of the CDR3 is TGTGCCAGCTATCGAGGACAGGGGGCGCAACCCTATGGCTACACCTTC. Protein sequence: CASYRGQGAQPYGYTF.

This clonotype was counted between two and nine times. The chain combines TRBV28 with TRBJ2-7; either TRBD1 or TRBD2 may supply D (6 bases each). This CDR3 comprises 13 residues. Trimming left V 3 bases short and J 9 bases short, with 15 bases between. Germline assignment: CDR1 MDHEN and CDR2 SYDVKM. The CDR3 protein is CASSFSGAQGQYF. CDR3 DNA: TGTGCCAGCAGTTTTTCGGGGGCCCAGGGGCAGTACTTC.

This clonotype was observed at least ten times. The junction shows a germline mismatch at one end, possibly a read error. The rearrangement uses TRBV2 and TRBJ2-7; D remains unclear. The CDR3 loop spans 11 amino acids. The V gene's germline CDR1 is SNHLY and CDR2 FYNNEI. The CDR3 loop is CASSSTDEQYF. CDR3 bases: TGCGCCAGCAGTTCTACAGACGAGCAGTACTTC.

The chain uses TRBV7-9 and TRBJ2-5; possible D gene TRBD2, 5 bases. Germline V gives CDR1 SEHNR, CDR2 FQNEAQ (reference sequence). The CDR3 consists of 14 residues. Trimming removed 5 bases at V and 7 bases at J, with 17 bases between. The chain's CDR3 is CASSPSGSEGTQYF. CDR3 bases: TGTGCCAGCAGCCCCTCGGGGTCGGAAGGGACCCAGTACTTC. Variable domain in full (rest from reference TRBV7-9 and TRBJ2-5): DTGVSQNPRHKITKRGQNVTFRCDPISEHNRLYWYRQTLGQGPEFLTYFQNEAQLEKSRLLSDRFSAERPKGSFSTLEIQRTEQGDSAMYLCASSPSGSEGTQYFGPGTRLLVL.